This TCR beta chain was captured in a study of control samples from healthy donors and cancer patients. Using immunoSEQ multiplex PCR, the repertoire was profiled, and TCRdb retains in-frame clones only, with some absent. The data hold 55,000 to 90,000 clones, with approximately 87% observed a single time. CDR1 is SGHAT, CDR2 FQNNGV, per germline. The CDR3 has 15 amino acids. V was pared by 5 bases and J by 4 bases, with 8 bases of the junction left unmatched. This TCR came from a man aged 50 or older in good health. This chain uses TRBV11-2 with TRBJ1-2; 9 positions agree with TRBD1. The specimen was blood. CDR3 residues: CASSPRDRDLYGYTF. CDR3 in DNA: TGTGCCAGCAGCCCTCGGGACAGGGACCTCTATGGCTACACCTTC.